This TCR beta chain was retrieved from a study of blood T cell repertoires in COVID-19. Study-level information: Nucleic acid was either cDNA or gDNA, and it came from T cells, B-cell-depleted T cells, or PBMCs.

Per the original methods: Estimated nucleated cell counts came from reference gene primer amplification. Libraries were prepared by immunoSEQ multiplex PCR; TCRdb keeps only in-frame clonotypes and omits some of them. V, J and clone size are those of that table, while D and trimming were read from the DNA. The data contain about 290,000 clones, roughly nine tenths of them singletons. Patients of the Seattle cohort, enrolled during active infection, were followed longitudinally. CDR3 length: 16 residues. V lost 3 bases, J lost 6 bases, and 18 bases lay in between. Germline V gives CDR1 LGHDT, CDR2 YNNKEL (reference sequence).

The chain combines TRBV3-1 (or the pseudogene TRBV3-2) with TRBJ2-1; possible D gene TRBD2, 5 bases. The sample consisted of peripheral blood. This clonotype was obtained from a woman between 25 and 40 years old with COVID-19, enrolled during active disease. CDR3 sequence (DNA): TGTGCCAGCAGCCACTCGGGTAGTCGGACTTCCAATGAGCAGTTCTTC. This codes for CASSHSGSRTSNEQFF.